The text below deals with one TCR beta chain. The sample belongs to a study of blood T cells in healthy people across ages. In the study overall: The capture of about one barcoded beta molecule per two T cells was achieved by template switching.

A second PCR of roughly 7 to 11 cycles used a sample-barcoded 5' primer and a J-beta primer mix. TCRdb re-derived calls from the 5' RACE reads in MiXCR, one entry per CDR3 protein. The table has roughly 650,000 distinct CDR3 sequences, approximately 31% seen once. Germline-derived CDR1 and CDR2 are DFQATT and SNEGSKA (reference sequence). The CDR3 is 12 residues long. V was cut by 0 bases and J by 9 bases, with 11 bases left in between. The chain employs TRBV20-1 and TRBJ1-2; D ambiguous. The sequenced material came from blood. The receptor was derived from a woman of 80 years or more in good health. This CDR3 reads CSARDLGSRYTF. DNA for the CDR3: TGCAGTGCTAGAGATTTGGGGTCTCGCTACACCTTC.